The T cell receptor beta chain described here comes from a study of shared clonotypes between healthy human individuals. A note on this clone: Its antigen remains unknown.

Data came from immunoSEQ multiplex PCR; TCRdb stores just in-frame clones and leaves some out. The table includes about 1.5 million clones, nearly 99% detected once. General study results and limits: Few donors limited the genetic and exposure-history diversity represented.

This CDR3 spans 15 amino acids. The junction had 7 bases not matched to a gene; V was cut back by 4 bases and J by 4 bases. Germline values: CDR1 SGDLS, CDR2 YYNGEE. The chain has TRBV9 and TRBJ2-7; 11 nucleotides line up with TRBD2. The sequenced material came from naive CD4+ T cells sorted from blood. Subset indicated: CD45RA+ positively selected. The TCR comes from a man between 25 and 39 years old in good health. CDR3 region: CASSPGTSGLYEQYF. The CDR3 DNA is TGTGCCAGCAGCCCCGGGACTAGCGGCCTTTACGAGCAGTACTTC.